This passage covers 9 T cell receptor beta chains from one sample sequenced in a study of somatic mutations in cytotoxic T cells in rheumatoid arthritis. Generated by immunoSEQ multiplex PCR, the TCRdb table keeps only in-frame clones and is missing some. The data contain tens of thousands of clones, around 90% of them singletons. The material sequenced was CD8+ T cells sorted from blood. All receptors derive from an adult with rheumatoid arthritis.

This clone was seen a single time. The chain uses TRBV6-1 and TRBJ2-7; 7 bases are a match to TRBD1. The CDR3 covers 14 residues. Germline V gene data show CDR1 as MNHNS and CDR2 as SASEGT. V dropped 8 bases and J dropped 0; count of bases not matched to a gene: 7. DNA for the CDR3: TGTGCCAGCGGCCCGGACAGGAGCTCCTACGAGCAGTACTTC. Translation: CASGPDRSSYEQYF.

This sequence joins TRBV15 and TRBJ2-1; possibly TRBD2 for D (7 bases). The germline V gene encodes CDR1 LNHNV and CDR2 YYDKDF (reference sequence). V shed 0 bases and J shed 7 bases, with 13 bases lying between them. CDR3 length: 15 residues. The CDR3 reads CATSRDRGEGNEQFF. CDR3 DNA sequence: TGTGCCACCAGCAGAGATAGGGGGGAGGGTAATGAGCAGTTCTTC.

The V call is TRBV11-3, the J call TRBJ2-1, with TRBD1 identical over 7 bases. The germline gives CDR1 SGHNT, CDR2 YENEEA. V lost 5 bases, J lost 9 bases, and 10 bases stayed unmatched. CDR3 length equals 14 residues. CDR3 sequence: CASSPEQGFGEQFF. The DNA for the CDR3 is TGTGCCAGCAGCCCCGAACAGGGGTTCGGTGAGCAGTTCTTC. The whole variable domain, remainder taken from reference TRBV11-3 and TRBJ2-1, is EAGVVQSPRYKIIEKKQPVAFWCNPISGHNTLYWYLQNLGQGPELLIRYENEEAVDDSQLPKDRFSAERLKGVDSTLKIQPAELGDSAVYLCASSPEQGFGEQFFGPGTRLTVL.

The chain carries TRBV2 and TRBJ1-2, with D unresolved. The CDR3 length is 12 residues. In germline, CDR1 is SNHLY, CDR2 FYNNEI. Deletions cut 8 bases from V and 0 bases from J, with 7 bases between. In nucleotides, the CDR3 is TGTGCCAGCCCCAGGTCTAACTATGGCTACACCTTC. This sequence encodes CASPRSNYGYTF.

The chain joins TRBV18 to TRBJ1-1; perhaps TRBD1 as D (5 bases). CDR1 is KGHSH and CDR2 is LQKENI in the germline V gene. The CDR3 is 14 residues long. V was pared by 3 bases and J by 3 bases, with 11 bases between. The CDR3 region has the DNA TGTGCCAGCTCACCGCAGGGCGGGGACACTGAAGCTTTCTTT. Its translation: CASSPQGGDTEAFF.

This CDR3 is CASSLDNGNEQFF. CDR3 DNA sequence: TGTGCCAGCAGCTTAGATAACGGCAATGAGCAGTTCTTC. The chain employs TRBV11-3 and TRBJ2-1, with D hard to call. With 0 bases removed from V and 6 bases from J, the gap between germline ends came to 6 bases. Germline V gene lookup returns CDR1 SGHNT and CDR2 YENEEA. The CDR3 spans 13 residues.

The chain recombines TRBV7-6 with TRBJ2-3; 9 nucleotides align to TRBD1. The CDR3 loop spans 18 amino acids. The V and J ends lost 2 bases and 4 bases, in that order; junction bases with no gene match: 13. In germline, CDR1 is SGHVS, CDR2 FNYEAQ. CDR3 protein: CASSLSPETGGVSDTQYF. The CDR3 bases are TGTGCCAGCAGCTTATCCCCCGAGACAGGGGGAGTTTCAGATACGCAGTATTTT.

The chain couples TRBV20-1 to TRBJ2-1, with D possibly called TRBD1 or TRBD2 (5 bases each). CDR1 DFQATT and CDR2 SNEGSKA come from the germline V gene (reference sequence). V was trimmed by 6 bases and J by 15 bases, leaving 18 bases between them. The CDR3 runs to 11 residues. The CDR3 protein is CSALRGVRLFF. As DNA, the CDR3 is TGCAGTGCCCTGAGGGGAGTACGGTTGTTCTTC.

The chain has TRBV7-9 and TRBJ1-2; TRBD1 aligns across 8 bases. Germline V lookup: CDR1 SEHNR, CDR2 FQNEAQ (reference sequence). With 3 bases clipped from V and 6 bases from J, the junction kept 6 bases outside the gene matches. The CDR3 sequence is 14 residues long. The CDR3: CASSLKDRVDGYTF. CDR3 coding DNA: TGTGCCAGCAGCTTGAAGGACAGGGTTGATGGCTACACCTTC.